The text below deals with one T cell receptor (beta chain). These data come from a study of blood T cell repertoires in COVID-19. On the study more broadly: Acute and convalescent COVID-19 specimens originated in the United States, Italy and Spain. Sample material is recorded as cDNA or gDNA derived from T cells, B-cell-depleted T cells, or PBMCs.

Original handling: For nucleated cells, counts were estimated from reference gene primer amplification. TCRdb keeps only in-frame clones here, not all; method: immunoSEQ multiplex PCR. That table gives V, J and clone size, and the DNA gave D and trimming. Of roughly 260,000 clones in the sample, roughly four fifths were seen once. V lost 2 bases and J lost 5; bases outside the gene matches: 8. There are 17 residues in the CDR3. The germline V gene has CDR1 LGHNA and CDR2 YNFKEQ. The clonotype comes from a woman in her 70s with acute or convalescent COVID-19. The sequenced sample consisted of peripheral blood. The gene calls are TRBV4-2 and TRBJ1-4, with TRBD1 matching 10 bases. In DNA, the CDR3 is TGTGCCAGCAGCCAACAGACAGGGGGCCGGGCGAATGAAAAACTGTTTTTT. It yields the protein CASSQQTGGRANEKLFF.